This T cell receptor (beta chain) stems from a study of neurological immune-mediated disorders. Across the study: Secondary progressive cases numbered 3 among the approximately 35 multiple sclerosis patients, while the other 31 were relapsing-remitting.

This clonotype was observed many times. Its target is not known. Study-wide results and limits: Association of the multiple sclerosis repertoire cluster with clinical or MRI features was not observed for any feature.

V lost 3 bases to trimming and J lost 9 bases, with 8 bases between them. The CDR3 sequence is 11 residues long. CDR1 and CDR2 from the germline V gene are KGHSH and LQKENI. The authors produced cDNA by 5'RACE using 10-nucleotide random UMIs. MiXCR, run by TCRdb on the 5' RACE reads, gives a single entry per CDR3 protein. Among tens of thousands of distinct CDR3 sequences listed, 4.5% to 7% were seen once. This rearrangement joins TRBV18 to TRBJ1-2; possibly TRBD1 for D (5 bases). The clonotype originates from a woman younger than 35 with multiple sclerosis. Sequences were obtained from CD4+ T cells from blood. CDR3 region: CASSPGGSYTF. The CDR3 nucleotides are TGTGCCAGCTCACCGGGGGGTAGCTACACCTTC. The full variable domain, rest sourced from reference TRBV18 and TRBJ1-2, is NAGVMQNPRHLVRRRGQEARLRCSPMKGHSHVYWYRQLPEEGLKFMVYLQKENIIDESGMPKERFSAEFPKEGPSILRIQQVVRGDSAAYFCASSPGGSYTFGSGTRLTVV.